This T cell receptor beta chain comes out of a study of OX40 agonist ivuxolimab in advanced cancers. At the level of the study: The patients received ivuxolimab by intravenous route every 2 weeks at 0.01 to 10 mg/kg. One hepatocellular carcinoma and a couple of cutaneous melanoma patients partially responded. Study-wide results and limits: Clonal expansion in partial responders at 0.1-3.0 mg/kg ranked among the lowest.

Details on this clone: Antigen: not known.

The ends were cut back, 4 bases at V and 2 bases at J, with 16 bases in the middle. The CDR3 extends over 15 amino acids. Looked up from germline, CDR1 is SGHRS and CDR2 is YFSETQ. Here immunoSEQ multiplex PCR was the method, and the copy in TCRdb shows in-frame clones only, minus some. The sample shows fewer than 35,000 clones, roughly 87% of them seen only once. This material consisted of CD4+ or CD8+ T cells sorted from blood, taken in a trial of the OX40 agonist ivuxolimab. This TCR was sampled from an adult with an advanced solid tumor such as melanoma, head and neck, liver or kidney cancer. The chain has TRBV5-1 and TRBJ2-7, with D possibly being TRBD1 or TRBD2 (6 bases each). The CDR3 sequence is CASSLGGVGPYEQYF. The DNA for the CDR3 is TGCGCCAGCAGCCTGGGGGGCGTGGGGCCCTACGAGCAGTACTTC.